This T cell receptor (beta chain) was recovered during a study of blood T cell repertoires in COVID-19. For the study at large: Sites across the United States, Italy and Spain contributed samples from acute and convalescent COVID-19. T cells, B-cell-depleted T cells, or PBMCs provided the cDNA or gDNA that served as material.

Germline trimming cut 2 bases from V and 3 bases from J; bases unmatched to any gene: 2. The CDR3 loop spans 15 amino acids. Germline loops: CDR1 SGHVS, CDR2 FQNEAQ. In the authors' workflow: From reference gene primer amplification, estimates of nucleated cell counts were derived. The table came from immunoSEQ multiplex PCR; TCRdb's copy has only in-frame clones and leaves some out. V and J calls and clone size are those listed in that table; D and trimming were worked out from the DNA. The sample includes 93,000 or so clones, about 89% of them seen just once. The clonotype comes from an older woman with acute or convalescent COVID-19. The sequenced material came from peripheral blood. V and J are TRBV7-8 and TRBJ1-4, with 8 bases fitting TRBD1. The CDR3 region has the DNA TGTGCCAGCAGCTTACAGGGGGCCGCTAATGAAAAACTGTTTTTT. Its translation: CASSLQGAANEKLFF.